This is a list of T cell receptor beta chains from one sample in a study of cytomegalovirus exposure and HLA in healthy donors. Method: immunoSEQ multiplex PCR; TCRdb's copy keeps in-frame clones and lacks some. The sample includes a few hundred thousand clones, 70% to 90% of them seen just once. Sequences were obtained from PBMCs. The receptors derive from a woman younger than 35 in good health and CMV-seronegative. CDR3s include the opening cysteine and the closing phenylalanine or tryptophan. The D gene is left open where the match is weak. Some rows have no size entry. The others give once, few or many, or a class for an expanded clone.

v_gene	abundance	d_gene	j_gene	CDR3aa	CDR3nt
TRBV7-9	-	-	TRBJ1-2	CAGEAGTDYGYTF	TGTGCTGGGGAGGCCGGGACGGACTATGGCTACACCTTC
TRBV5-4	-	TRBD2	TRBJ2-5	CASSLRAGGQETQYF	TGTGCCAGCAGCTTGAGAGCGGGGGGCCAAGAGACCCAGTACTTC
TRBV4-1	-	-	TRBJ1-5	CASSQEFTVLNQPQHF	TGCGCCAGCAGCCAAGAGTTTACAGTACTCAATCAGCCCCAGCATTTT
TRBV7-8	-	-	TRBJ2-5	CASSPPSRALGNF	TGTGCCAGCAGCCCCCCCTCCCGGGCGCTCGGGAACTTC
TRBV5-4	-	-	TRBJ2-7	CASSLSATYEQYF	TGTGCCAGCAGCTTGAGCGCCACCTACGAGCAGTACTTC
TRBV6-5	-	TRBD1	TRBJ2-7	CASSYSLAGGYEQYF	TGTGCCAGCAGTTACTCCCTAGCAGGGGGCTACGAGCAGTACTTC
TRBV15	-	-	TRBJ1-5	CATSRDVYSNQPQHF	TGTGCCACCAGCAGAGATGTGTATAGCAATCAGCCCCAGCATTTT
TRBV2	-	TRBD2	TRBJ2-1	CASSPTSGVGNEQFF	TGTGCCAGCAGCCCAACTAGCGGGGTTGGCAATGAGCAGTTCTTC
TRBV15	-	TRBD1	TRBJ1-4	CATSRDRGPEKLFF	TGTGCCACCAGCAGGGACAGGGGGCCTGAAAAACTGTTTTTT
TRBV11-1	-	-	TRBJ1-1	CASSLVAGDMGTEAFF	TGTGCCAGCAGCTTGGTGGCAGGGGACATGGGGACTGAAGCTTTCTTT
TRBV19	-	TRBD1	TRBJ1-2	CASSTGTGAGYTF	TGTGCCAGTAGTACGGGGACAGGGGCTGGCTACACCTTC
TRBV18	-	TRBD1	TRBJ2-5	CASSPRRTGVQETQYF	TGTGCCAGCTCACCACGGCGGACAGGGGTTCAAGAGACCCAGTACTTC
TRBV23-1	-	-	TRBJ2-3	CASTFRANRGNTQYF	TGCGCCAGCACCTTCAGGGCTAATCGAGGTAATACGCAGTATTTT
TRBV30	-	-	TRBJ1-5	CAWSPTVHNQPQHF	TGTGCCTGGAGTCCTACAGTTCACAATCAGCCCCAGCATTTT
TRBV6-5	-	TRBD1	TRBJ1-5	CASRYTGDPNQPQHF	TGTGCCAGCAGGTACACAGGGGATCCCAATCAGCCCCAGCATTTT
TRBV7-8	-	TRBD2	TRBJ2-1	CASRPSGGAYNEQFF	TGTGCCAGCAGACCCAGCGGGGGGGCCTACAATGAGCAGTTCTTC
TRBV2	-	-	TRBJ1-1	CASSEEPTHTEAFF	TGTGCCAGCAGTGAAGAGCCTACCCACACTGAAGCTTTCTTT
TRBV6-1	few	-	TRBJ2-1	CASLAPSVGVNEQFF	TGTGCCAGCCTTGCCCCTAGCGTTGGCGTCAATGAGCAGTTCTTC
TRBV13	-	-	TRBJ1-6	CASSPGGADSPLHF	TGTGCCAGCAGCCCCGGGGGGGCCGATTCACCCCTCCACTTT
TRBV6-5	-	TRBD2	TRBJ2-2	CASSYTVAGATGELFF	TGTGCCAGCAGTTACACCGTAGCGGGGGCCACCGGGGAGCTGTTTTTT
TRBV10-2	-	TRBD1	TRBJ2-7	CASSWTGETYEQYF	TGCGCCAGCAGCTGGACAGGGGAAACCTACGAGCAGTACTTC
TRBV6-1	-	-	TRBJ1-3	CASLRGAGNTIYF	TGTGCCAGCCTCAGGGGAGCTGGAAACACCATATATTTT
TRBV10-3	once	-	TRBJ1-2	CAISESPANYGYTF	TGTGCCATCAGTGAGTCGCCAGCTAACTATGGCTACACCTTC
TRBV2	-	-	TRBJ1-1	CASTRREVNTEAFF	TGTGCCAGCACCCGACGGGAGGTGAACACTGAAGCTTTCTTT
TRBV6-1	-	-	TRBJ1-1	CASSESHMMNTEAFF	TGTGCCAGCAGTGAATCCCACATGATGAACACTGAAGCTTTCTTT
TRBV11-3	-	TRBD1	TRBJ2-1	CASSLGTGTGRNEQFF	TGTGCCAGCAGCTTAGGAACCGGGACAGGACGCAATGAGCAGTTCTTC
TRBV19	-	TRBD2	TRBJ2-3	CANGTSGARAHVTQYF	TGTGCTAACGGGACTAGCGGGGCTCGCGCACACGTTACGCAGTATTTT
TRBV19	-	-	TRBJ2-1	CASSIQGLFNEQFF	TGTGCCAGTAGTATACAGGGTTTATTCAATGAGCAGTTCTTC
TRBV19	-	TRBD1	TRBJ2-3	CASSMGTGGSDTQYF	TGTGCCAGTAGTATGGGGACAGGGGGCTCGGATACGCAGTATTTT